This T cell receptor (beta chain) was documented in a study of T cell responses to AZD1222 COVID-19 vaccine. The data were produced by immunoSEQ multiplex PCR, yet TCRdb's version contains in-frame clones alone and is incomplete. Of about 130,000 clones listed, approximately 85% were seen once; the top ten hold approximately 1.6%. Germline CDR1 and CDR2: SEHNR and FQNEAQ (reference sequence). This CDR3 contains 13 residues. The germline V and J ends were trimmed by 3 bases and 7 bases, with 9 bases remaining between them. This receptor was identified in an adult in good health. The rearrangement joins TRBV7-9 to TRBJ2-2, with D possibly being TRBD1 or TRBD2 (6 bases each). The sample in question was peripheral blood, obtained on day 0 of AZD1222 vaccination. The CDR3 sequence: CASSFGGGGELFF. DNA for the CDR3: TGTGCCAGCAGCTTCGGAGGGGGCGGGGAGCTGTTTTTT.